This entry describes one T cell receptor beta chain. Its antigen is still unknown. The germline CDR1 and CDR2 sequences are MDHEN and SYDVKM. Trimming took 10 bases from V and 2 from J, leaving 30 bases between them. The CDR3 length is 20 residues. This specimen comes from a study of blood T cells in healthy people across ages. Findings and caveats of the study: No conclusive comparison of naive versus antigen-experienced cells was possible with unsorted PBMCs.

A second PCR, run for roughly 7 to 11 cycles, used a sample-barcoded 5' primer plus a J-beta primer mix. Sequencing yielded, for each sample, at least 3 million paired-end reads carrying CDR3. TCRdb reprocessed the 5' RACE reads with MiXCR, giving one entry per CDR3 protein. The profile shows 380,000 or so distinct CDR3 sequences, roughly half of them singletons. The gene calls are TRBV28 and TRBJ2-6; TRBD1 is a possible D gene (6 bases). Material for sequencing was blood. This receptor was identified in a man aged 55-75 years in good health. CDR3 DNA sequence: TGTGCCACCTTCAATTCAATTGGACAGCCCTTGATTGCTGGGGCCAACGTCCTGACTTTC. Translation: CATFNSIGQPLIAGANVLTF.